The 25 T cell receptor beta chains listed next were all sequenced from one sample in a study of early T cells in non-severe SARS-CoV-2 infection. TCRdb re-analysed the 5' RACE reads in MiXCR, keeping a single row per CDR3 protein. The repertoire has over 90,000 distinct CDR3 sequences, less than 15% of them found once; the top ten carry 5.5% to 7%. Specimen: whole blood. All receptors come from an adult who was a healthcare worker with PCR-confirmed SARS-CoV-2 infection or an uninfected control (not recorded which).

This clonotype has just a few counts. CDR3: CASSQPLSGINNEQFF. CDR3 DNA: TGCGCCAGCAGCCAACCACTTAGCGGGATTAACAATGAGCAGTTCTTC. The chain joins TRBV4-1 to TRBJ2-1; TRBD2 aligns across 8 bases. Germline-derived CDR1 and CDR2 are MGHRA and YSYEKL. This CDR3 region has 16 residues. The V gene end was trimmed by 2 bases and the J gene end by 5 bases; junction bases not matched to a gene: 8.

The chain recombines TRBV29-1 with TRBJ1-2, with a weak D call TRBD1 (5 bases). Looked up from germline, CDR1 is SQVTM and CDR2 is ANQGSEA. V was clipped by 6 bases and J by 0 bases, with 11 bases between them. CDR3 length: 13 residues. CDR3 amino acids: CSVAGTANYGYTF. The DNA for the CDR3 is TGCAGCGTGGCGGGGACGGCTAACTATGGCTACACCTTC.

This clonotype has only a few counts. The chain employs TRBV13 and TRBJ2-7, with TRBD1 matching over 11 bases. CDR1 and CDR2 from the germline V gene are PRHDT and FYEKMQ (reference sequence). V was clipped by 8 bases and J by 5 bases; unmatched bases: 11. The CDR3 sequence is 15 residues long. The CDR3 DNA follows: TGTGCCAGCCGGGAACCTGGGACAGGGGGACACGAGCAGTACTTC. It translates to CASREPGTGGHEQYF.

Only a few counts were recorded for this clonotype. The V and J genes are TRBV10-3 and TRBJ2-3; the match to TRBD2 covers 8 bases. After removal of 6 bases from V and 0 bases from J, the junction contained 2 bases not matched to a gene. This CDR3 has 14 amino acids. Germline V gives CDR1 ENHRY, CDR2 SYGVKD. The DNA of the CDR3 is TGTGCCATCAGGGGACTAGGGAGCACAGATACGCAGTATTTT. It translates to CAIRGLGSTDTQYF.

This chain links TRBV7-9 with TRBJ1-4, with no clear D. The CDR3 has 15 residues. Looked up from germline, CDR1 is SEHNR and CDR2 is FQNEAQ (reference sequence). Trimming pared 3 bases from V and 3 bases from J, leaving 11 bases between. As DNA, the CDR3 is TGTGCCAGCAGCTTCCCGGACCGCGCTAATGAAAAACTGTTTTTT. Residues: CASSFPDRANEKLFF.

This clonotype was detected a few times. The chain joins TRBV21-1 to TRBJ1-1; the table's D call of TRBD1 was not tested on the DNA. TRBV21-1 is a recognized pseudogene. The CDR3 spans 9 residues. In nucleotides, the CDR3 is TGTGCCAGCGGGGCGGAAGCTTTCTTT. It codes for CASGAEAFF.

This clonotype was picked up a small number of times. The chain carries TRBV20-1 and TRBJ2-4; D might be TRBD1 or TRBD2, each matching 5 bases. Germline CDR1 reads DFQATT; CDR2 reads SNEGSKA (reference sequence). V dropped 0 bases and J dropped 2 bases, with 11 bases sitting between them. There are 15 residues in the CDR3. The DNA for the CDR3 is TGCAGTGCTAGAGACGCCGGGACGACCAAAAACATTCAGTACTTC. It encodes CSARDAGTTKNIQYF.

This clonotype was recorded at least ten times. CDR3 bases: TGTGCCAGCAGCGATGGGGGAAACTACGAGCAGTACTTC. It encodes CASSDGGNYEQYF. The V call is TRBV9, the J call TRBJ2-7, with D possibly called TRBD1 or TRBD2 (5 bases each). V was pared by 3 bases and J by 3 bases, with 10 bases between. Germline V gene data show CDR1 as SGDLS and CDR2 as YYNGEE. The CDR3 consists of 13 residues.

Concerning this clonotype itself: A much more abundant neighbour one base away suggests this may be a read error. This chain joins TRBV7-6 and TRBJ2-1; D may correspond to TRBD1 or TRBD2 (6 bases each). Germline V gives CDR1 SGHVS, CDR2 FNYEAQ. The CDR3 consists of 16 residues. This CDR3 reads CASSFLQGGSYDEQFF. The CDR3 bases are TGTGCCAGCAGCTTTTTACAGGGAGGCTCCTACGATGAGCAGTTCTTC.

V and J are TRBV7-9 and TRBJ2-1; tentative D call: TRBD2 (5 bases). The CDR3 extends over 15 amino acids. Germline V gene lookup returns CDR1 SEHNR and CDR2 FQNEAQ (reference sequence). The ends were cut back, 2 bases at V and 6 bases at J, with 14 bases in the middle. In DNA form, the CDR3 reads TGTGCCAGCAGCTTAACGCGTCTTAGCGCCAATGAGCAGTTCTTC. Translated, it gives CASSLTRLSANEQFF. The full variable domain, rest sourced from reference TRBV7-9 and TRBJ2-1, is DTGVSQNPRHKITKRGQNVTFRCDPISEHNRLYWYRQTLGQGPEFLTYFQNEAQLEKSRLLSDRFSAERPKGSFSTLEIQRTEQGDSAMYLCASSLTRLSANEQFFGPGTRLTVL.

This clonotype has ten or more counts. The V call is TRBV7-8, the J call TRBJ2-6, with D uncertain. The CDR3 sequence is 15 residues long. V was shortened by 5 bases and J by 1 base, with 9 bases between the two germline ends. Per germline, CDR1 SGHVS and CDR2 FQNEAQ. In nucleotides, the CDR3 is TGTGCCAGCAGCCTGGGTGGGTCTGGGGCCAACGTCCTGACTTTC. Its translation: CASSLGGSGANVLTF.

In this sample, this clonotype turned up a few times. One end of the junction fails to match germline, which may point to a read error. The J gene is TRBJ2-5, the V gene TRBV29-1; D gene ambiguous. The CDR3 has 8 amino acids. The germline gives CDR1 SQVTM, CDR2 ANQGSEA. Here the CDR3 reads CSADGWHF. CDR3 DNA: TGCAGCGCCGATGGATGGCACTTC.

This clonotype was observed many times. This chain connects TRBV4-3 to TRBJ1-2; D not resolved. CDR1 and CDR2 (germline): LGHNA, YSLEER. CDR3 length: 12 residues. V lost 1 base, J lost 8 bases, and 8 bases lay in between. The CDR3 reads CASSQVGYGYTF. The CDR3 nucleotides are TGCGCCAGCAGCCAAGTTGGCTACGGCTACACCTTC.

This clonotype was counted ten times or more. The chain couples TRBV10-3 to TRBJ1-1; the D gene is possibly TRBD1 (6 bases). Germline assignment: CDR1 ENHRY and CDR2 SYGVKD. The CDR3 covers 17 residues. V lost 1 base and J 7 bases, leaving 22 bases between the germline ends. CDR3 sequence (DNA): TGTGCCATCAGTGAGTTCGACAGGTCCGACGAAAGCTTTGAAGCTTTCTTT. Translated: CAISEFDRSDESFEAFF.

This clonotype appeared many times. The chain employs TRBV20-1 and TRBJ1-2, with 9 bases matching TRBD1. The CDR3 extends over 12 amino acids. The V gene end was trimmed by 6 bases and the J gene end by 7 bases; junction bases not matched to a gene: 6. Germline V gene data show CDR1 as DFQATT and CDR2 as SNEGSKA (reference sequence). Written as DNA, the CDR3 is TGCAGTGCAAGACCGGACAGGGGTGGCTACACCTTC. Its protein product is CSARPDRGGYTF.

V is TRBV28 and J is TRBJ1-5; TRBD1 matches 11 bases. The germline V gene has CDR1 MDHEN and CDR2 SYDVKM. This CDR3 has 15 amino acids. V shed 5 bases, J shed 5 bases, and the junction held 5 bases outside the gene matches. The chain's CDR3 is CASSPPGQGDQPQHF. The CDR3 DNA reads TGTGCCAGCAGTCCCCCGGGACAGGGGGATCAGCCCCAGCATTTT.

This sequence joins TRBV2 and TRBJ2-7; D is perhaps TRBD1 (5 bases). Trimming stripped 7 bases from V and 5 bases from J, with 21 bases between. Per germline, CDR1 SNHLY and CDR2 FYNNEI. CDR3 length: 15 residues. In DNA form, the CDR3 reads TGTGCCAGCACTGATGGCACTTACCCAGGGAACGAGCAGTACTTC. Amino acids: CASTDGTYPGNEQYF.

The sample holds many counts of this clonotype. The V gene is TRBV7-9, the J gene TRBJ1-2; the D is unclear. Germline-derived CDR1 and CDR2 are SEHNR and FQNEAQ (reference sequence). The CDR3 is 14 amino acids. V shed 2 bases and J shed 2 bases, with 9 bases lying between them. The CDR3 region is CASSLLMGNYGYTF. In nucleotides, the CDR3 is TGTGCCAGCAGCTTACTTATGGGAAACTATGGCTACACCTTC.

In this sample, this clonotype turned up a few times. As DNA, the CDR3 is TGTGCCAGCAGTTTTAAGGTCTACTCTGGAAACACCATATATTTT. It specifies CASSFKVYSGNTIYF. This chain uses TRBV12-3 or TRBV12-4 with TRBJ1-3, with D unresolved. This CDR3 spans 15 amino acids. Between the trimmed V and J ends, which lost 3 bases and 0 bases, there was a span of 9 bases.

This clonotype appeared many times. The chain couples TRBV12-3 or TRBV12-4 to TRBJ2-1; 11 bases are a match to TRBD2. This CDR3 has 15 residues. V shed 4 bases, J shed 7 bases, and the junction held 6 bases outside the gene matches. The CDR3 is CASSSLAGGGNEQFF. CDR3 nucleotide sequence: TGTGCCAGCAGTTCTCTAGCGGGAGGAGGGAATGAGCAGTTCTTC.

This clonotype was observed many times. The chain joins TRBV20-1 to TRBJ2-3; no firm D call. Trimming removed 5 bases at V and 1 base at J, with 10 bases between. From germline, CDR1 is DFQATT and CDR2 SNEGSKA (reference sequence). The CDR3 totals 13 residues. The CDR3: CSASVAGTDTQYF. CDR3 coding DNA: TGCAGTGCTTCAGTCGCGGGCACAGATACGCAGTATTTT.

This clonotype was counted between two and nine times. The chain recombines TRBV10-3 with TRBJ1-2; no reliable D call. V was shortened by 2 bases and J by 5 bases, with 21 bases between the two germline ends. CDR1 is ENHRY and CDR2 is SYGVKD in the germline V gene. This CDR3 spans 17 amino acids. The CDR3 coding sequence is TGTGCCATCAGTGAGAGGTACATGATCCCCGGATGGTATGGCTACACCTTC. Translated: CAISERYMIPGWYGYTF.

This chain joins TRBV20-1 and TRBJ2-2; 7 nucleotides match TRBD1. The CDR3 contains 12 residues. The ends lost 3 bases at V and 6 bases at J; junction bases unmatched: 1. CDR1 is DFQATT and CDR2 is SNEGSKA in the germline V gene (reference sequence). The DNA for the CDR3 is TGCAGTGCTAGCAGGGGGTCCGGGGAGCTGTTTTTT. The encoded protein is CSASRGSGELFF.

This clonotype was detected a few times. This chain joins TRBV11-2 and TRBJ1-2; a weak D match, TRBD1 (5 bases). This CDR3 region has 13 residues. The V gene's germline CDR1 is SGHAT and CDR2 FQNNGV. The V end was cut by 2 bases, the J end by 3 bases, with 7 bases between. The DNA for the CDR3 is TGTGCCAGCAGCTTATGGGGGGACTATGGCTACACCTTC. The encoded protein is CASSLWGDYGYTF.

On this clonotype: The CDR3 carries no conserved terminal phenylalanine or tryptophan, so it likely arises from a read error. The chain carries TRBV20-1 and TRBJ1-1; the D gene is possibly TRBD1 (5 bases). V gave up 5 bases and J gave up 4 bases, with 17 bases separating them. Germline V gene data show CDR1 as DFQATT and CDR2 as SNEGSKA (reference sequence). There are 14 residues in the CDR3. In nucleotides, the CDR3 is TGCAGTGCTCTTAGGCCGGCAGGGACCACTGAAGCTTTCTAT. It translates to CSALRPAGTTEAFY.